One and the same sample provided the 4 T cell receptor beta chains below, sequenced in a study of technical replicates of blood from a handful of donors. Method: immunoSEQ multiplex PCR; TCRdb's copy keeps in-frame clones and lacks some. The sample contains about 76,000 clones, more than 85% of which appear only once. Specimen: T cells isolated from PBMCs. The receptors stem from a human donor in good health.

This chain links TRBV21-1 with TRBJ2-1; the table's D call of TRBD2 was not tested on the DNA. TRBV21-1 is a listed pseudogene. This CDR3 spans 18 amino acids. The CDR3 reads CASSKIPTVAGRRNEQFF. The CDR3 coding sequence is TGTGCCAGCAGCAAAATCCCGACCGTAGCGGGACGTCGCAATGAGCAGTTCTTC.

V and J are TRBV27 and TRBJ1-6, with 7 positions matching TRBD1. V was pared by 3 bases and J by 10 bases, with 6 bases of the junction left unmatched. Germline V gene data show CDR1 as MNHEY and CDR2 as SMNVEV (reference sequence). The CDR3 runs 14 residues. The CDR3 reads CASSFHGQESPLHF. The CDR3 DNA reads TGTGCCAGCAGTTTTCACGGACAGGAGTCACCCCTCCACTTT.

This clone came up once. J is TRBJ2-1 and V is TRBV6-4, with D hard to call. Trimming took off 2 bases at V and 6 bases at J, with 11 bases between the two ends. Germline CDR1 MRHNA, CDR2 SNTAGT. The CDR3 is 14 amino acids. The CDR3 DNA is TGTGCCAGCAGTGACCACAGAACAATCAATGAGCAGTTCTTC. Its translation: CASSDHRTINEQFF.

This sequence joins TRBV27 and TRBJ2-2, with 9 bases that match TRBD1. Per germline, CDR1 MNHEY and CDR2 SMNVEV (reference sequence). The CDR3 spans 16 residues. J was trimmed by 3 bases and V by 4 bases; bases with no gene match: 6. CDR3 nucleotide sequence: TGTGCCAGCAGTTCTACGGGACAGGGCGACACCGGGGAGCTGTTTTTT. Translated: CASSSTGQGDTGELFF.